These 20 T cell receptor beta chains share one sample of origin, sequenced in a study of control samples from healthy donors and cancer patients. Using immunoSEQ multiplex PCR, the repertoire was profiled, and TCRdb retains in-frame clones only, with some absent. The table lists over 90,000 clones, about 91% of them singletons, with about 2.5% in the top ten. The sample was blood. These TCRs come from a young woman in good health.

The CDR3 is CASSPSGSDEQFF. CDR3 sequence (DNA): TGTGCCAGCAGTCCCAGCGGGAGCGATGAGCAGTTCTTC. The chain combines TRBV11-2 with TRBJ2-1; 8 bases line up with TRBD2. The germline gives CDR1 SGHAT, CDR2 FQNNGV. The CDR3 runs 13 residues. Trimming cost V 6 bases and J 8 bases; bases outside gene matches: 6.

The chain employs TRBV5-6 and TRBJ1-4, with D uncertain. Germline CDR1 SGHDT, CDR2 YYEEEE. The CDR3 spans 14 residues. Trimming took 2 bases from V and 4 from J, leaving 9 bases between them. The CDR3 here is CASSFWAINEKLFF. The CDR3 DNA follows: TGTGCCAGCAGCTTCTGGGCTATTAATGAAAAACTGTTTTTT.

J is TRBJ2-1 and V is TRBV4-2; no definite D call. This CDR3 comprises 12 residues. Trimming stripped 1 base from V and 9 bases from J, with 7 bases between. The germline CDR1 and CDR2 sequences are LGHNA and YNFKEQ. The CDR3 here is CASSQGDGEQFF. The DNA of the CDR3 is TGTGCCAGCAGCCAAGGTGACGGTGAGCAGTTCTTC.

The rearrangement links TRBV20-1 to TRBJ1-6; maybe TRBD1 (6 bases). V was shortened by 3 bases and J by 10 bases, with 7 bases between the two germline ends. The CDR3 spans 11 residues. CDR1 is DFQATT, CDR2 SNEGSKA, per germline (reference sequence). The CDR3 coding sequence is TGCAGTGCTAGGGGGGCATCACCCCTCCACTTT. Amino acids: CSARGASPLHF.

The J gene is TRBJ2-7, the V gene TRBV6-2 or TRBV6-3, with 7 bases aligning to TRBD2. Germline trimming cut 3 bases from V and 6 bases from J; bases unmatched to any gene: 8. In germline, CDR1 is MNHEY, CDR2 SVGEGT. The CDR3 is made up of 14 amino acids. The CDR3 loop reads CASSYGGGPLEQYF. The CDR3 nucleotides are TGTGCCAGCAGTTATGGGGGAGGGCCTCTCGAGCAGTACTTC.

The rearrangement links TRBV9 to TRBJ1-2, with D hard to call. Trimming removed 0 bases from V and 0 bases from J, with 6 bases in between. The germline CDR1 and CDR2 sequences are SGDLS and YYNGEE. The CDR3 extends over 14 amino acids. The CDR3 sequence is CASSVGSANYGYTF. The DNA for the CDR3 is TGTGCCAGCAGCGTAGGTTCAGCTAACTATGGCTACACCTTC.

This clone was observed once. The chain uses TRBV4-2 and TRBJ1-2, with 7 bases identical to TRBD1. Germline V lookup: CDR1 LGHNA, CDR2 YNFKEQ. The CDR3 contains 18 residues. V was clipped by 0 bases and J by 1 base; unmatched bases: 11. The CDR3 sequence is CASSQDAGQTIRNYGYTF. CDR3 bases: TGTGCCAGCAGCCAAGATGCGGGACAGACAATTCGTAACTATGGCTACACCTTC.

The chain links TRBV2 to TRBJ2-1; 8 bases match TRBD2. This CDR3 contains 15 residues. V lost 6 bases and J lost 8; bases outside the gene matches: 12. CDR1 SNHLY and CDR2 FYNNEI come from the germline V gene. CDR3: CASRAGRGRGDEQFF. CDR3 nucleotides: TGTGCCAGCAGAGCGGGACGCGGGCGGGGGGATGAGCAGTTCTTC.

CDR3 in amino acids: CATSRWPYGYTF. The CDR3, as DNA: TGTGCCACCAGCAGGTGGCCCTATGGCTACACCTTC. The rearrangement uses TRBV15 and TRBJ1-2, with D uncertain. The CDR3 is made up of 12 amino acids. The germline V and J ends were trimmed by 3 bases and 4 bases, with 6 bases remaining between them. CDR1 is LNHNV, CDR2 YYDKDF, per germline (reference sequence).

V is TRBV3-1 (or the pseudogene TRBV3-2) and J is TRBJ2-7, with 14 bases aligning to TRBD2. Germline-derived CDR1 and CDR2 are LGHDT and YNNKEL (reference sequence). There are 16 residues in the CDR3. V shed 2 bases, J shed 6 bases, and the junction held 6 bases outside the gene matches. The CDR3 DNA sequence: TGTGCCAGCAGCCAACGACTAGCGGGGGGGCAAGGCGAGCAGTACTTC. Translating gives CASSQRLAGGQGEQYF.

The CDR3 region is CASRGLTEPSYEQYF. CDR3 DNA sequence: TGTGCCAGCAGGGGCCTGACAGAGCCCTCCTACGAGCAGTACTTC. The chain has TRBV6-6 and TRBJ2-7; D possibly corresponds to TRBD1 (5 bases). Deletions cut 6 bases from V and 0 bases from J, with 15 bases between. Per germline, CDR1 MNHNY and CDR2 SVGAGI (reference sequence). This CDR3 is 15 amino acids long.

The rearrangement uses TRBV30 and TRBJ1-3, with D possibly being TRBD1 (5 bases). V lost 2 bases, J lost 0 bases, and 11 bases lay in between. Germline loops: CDR1 GTSNPN, CDR2 SVGIG (reference sequence). The CDR3 sequence is 15 residues long. The CDR3 reads CAWSIGANSGNTIYF. CDR3 nucleotides: TGTGCCTGGAGTATAGGGGCCAACTCTGGAAACACCATATATTTT.

The chain employs TRBV5-4 and TRBJ2-1, with 12 bases aligning to TRBD2. V gave up 2 bases and J gave up 10 bases; unmatched junction bases: 10. The germline gives CDR1 SGHNT, CDR2 YYREEE (reference sequence). The CDR3 is 16 amino acids. The chain's CDR3 is CASSFARLAGAGEQFF. As DNA, the CDR3 is TGTGCCAGCAGCTTCGCACGACTAGCGGGGGCGGGGGAGCAGTTCTTC.

The chain is built from TRBV7-2 and TRBJ2-3, with D unclear. V lost 1 base and J 6 bases, leaving 11 bases between the germline ends. Per germline, CDR1 SGHTA and CDR2 FQGNSA. The CDR3 loop spans 14 amino acids. The CDR3 here is CASSLGALADTQYF. In DNA, the CDR3 is TGTGCCAGCAGCTTAGGGGCTTTGGCGGATACGCAGTATTTT.

V and J are TRBV11-3 and TRBJ2-5; tentatively, D is TRBD1 (5 bases). The CDR3 is 13 residues long. Germline CDR1 reads SGHNT; CDR2 reads YENEEA. Trimming cost V 3 bases and J 2 bases, with 7 bases left between them. CDR3 bases: TGTGCCAGCAGCTTGACAGTTCAAGAGACCCAGTACTTC. It is translated as CASSLTVQETQYF.

The V call is TRBV6-6, the J call TRBJ2-5, with a possible D match to TRBD1 (5 bases). The CDR3 loop spans 13 amino acids. Looked up from germline, CDR1 is MNHNY and CDR2 is SVGAGI (reference sequence). Trimming removed 8 bases from V and 7 bases from J, with 17 bases in between. The CDR3 protein is CASRPAGSATQYF. CDR3 DNA: TGTGCCAGCCGGCCGGCAGGGTCTGCGACCCAGTACTTC.

This clone was seen a few times. The same CDR3 is also encoded by other DNA sequences in this sample. CDR3 sequence (DNA): TGTGCCAGCAGCCAAACAGGTGAAGCTTTCTTT. It yields the protein CASSQTGEAFF. The V gene is TRBV3-1 (or the pseudogene TRBV3-2), the J gene TRBJ1-1; D possibly corresponds to TRBD1 (5 bases). The germline V gene encodes CDR1 LGHDT and CDR2 YNNKEL (reference sequence). V was clipped by 2 bases and J by 7 bases, with 5 bases between them. This CDR3 is built from 11 residues.

As for this clone: The sample carries other DNA sequences with the same CDR3. This chain joins TRBV18 and TRBJ1-1; D may be TRBD1 (5 bases). Trimming pared 3 bases from V and 2 bases from J, leaving 7 bases between. Per germline, CDR1 KGHSH and CDR2 LQKENI. CDR3 length: 13 amino acids. CDR3 DNA: TGTGCCAGCTCACCTCAGGGTAACACTGAAGCTTTCTTT. Translated, it gives CASSPQGNTEAFF.

As concerns this clone: This specimen includes other DNA sequences encoding the same CDR3. The chain's CDR3 is CASSETSSGANVLTF. The CDR3, as DNA: TGTGCCAGCAGTGAGACATCCTCTGGGGCCAACGTCCTGACTTTC. The V call is TRBV6-1, the J call TRBJ2-6; D not resolved. Trimming took 3 bases from V and 0 from J, leaving 6 bases between them. CDR1 MNHNS and CDR2 SASEGT come from the germline V gene. This CDR3 contains 15 residues.

This chain connects TRBV27 to TRBJ2-6; D unresolved. CDR1 is MNHEY and CDR2 is SMNVEV in the germline V gene (reference sequence). This CDR3 is built from 17 residues. With 5 bases removed from V and 0 bases from J, the gap between germline ends came to 14 bases. The CDR3 loop is CASSAGYPSSGANVLTF. The CDR3 DNA reads TGTGCCAGCAGTGCCGGGTATCCCAGCTCTGGGGCCAACGTCCTGACTTTC.